This T cell receptor (beta chain) appears in the sequencing data of a study of CD8 T cells in Susac syndrome. The study's findings and limits: A relatively small number of individuals underwent TCR sequencing and HLA analysis.

An amount of RNA that ranged from roughly 0.45 to 1 ug was reverse transcribed with random hexamers. MiXCR, applied by TCRdb to the immunoSEQ multiplex PCR reads, yields one record per CDR3 protein. In the table there are approximately 150,000 distinct CDR3 sequences, around 94% of which are singletons. The junction had 7 bases not matched to a gene; V was cut back by 1 base and J by 9 bases. The germline V gene has CDR1 MGHRA and CDR2 YSYEKL. There are 15 residues in the CDR3. Sequencing of TCR beta drew on CD8+ and CD4+ T cells from blood. Controls were drawn from healthy donors and were matched for age and sex. Negative isolation yielded the CD8+ and CD4+ T cells, while FACS enriched the TEMRA cells. Points on this clonotype: The target antigen is unknown.

Sequencing used CD4+ T cells from PBMCs. The chain couples TRBV4-1 to TRBJ2-7, with 12 bases that match TRBD2. The TCR was taken from a human donor in good health. CDR3 sequence (DNA): TGCGCCAGCAGCCAAGGGGCTAGCGGGAGGGTTCGGCAGTACTTC. Translated, it gives CASSQGASGRVRQYF.